Listed below are T cell receptor beta chains from one sample, sequenced in a study of identical twins. TCRdb reprocessed the 5' RACE reads with MiXCR, giving one entry per CDR3 protein. The profile shows 1.5 million to 2 million distinct CDR3 sequences, about 32% of them singletons. The sample was cord blood. The receptors stem from a newborn girl in good health. The CDR3 runs from the conserved cysteine through the conserved F or W. D genes are given only for firm matches. Expanded clones get a size class; other rows say once, few or many, or leave the size out.

TRBJ2-1	NA	TRBD2	TRBV20-1	CSAKSSGGSRYNEQFF	TGCAGTGCTAAATCTAGCGGTGGGAGCAGATACAATGAGCAGTTCTTC
TRBJ2-1	few	NA	TRBV4-1	CASSQPQGSSYNEQFF	TGCGCCAGCAGCCAGCCTCAGGGAAGCTCCTACAATGAGCAGTTCTTC
TRBJ2-4	few	TRBD1	TRBV20-1	CSASGQGVAKNIQYF	TGCAGTGCCTCGGGACAGGGTGTAGCCAAAAACATTCAGTACTTC
TRBJ2-7	few	NA	TRBV6-6	CASADGGRSSYEQYF	TGTGCCAGCGCGGACGGGGGTAGGAGCTCCTACGAGCAGTACTTC
TRBJ1-1	NA	NA	TRBV4-1	CASSQVGQRVFF	TGCGCCAGCAGCCAAGTGGGCCAGAGAGTTTTCTTT
TRBJ2-5	NA	TRBD2	TRBV7-2	CASSSSGGIYNEQYF	TGTGCCAGCAGCTCTAGCGGGGGCATTTACAATGAGCAGTACTTC
TRBJ2-5	NA	NA	TRBV5-6	CASIVGGQETQYF	TGTGCCAGCATCGTTGGGGGCCAAGAGACCCAGTACTTC
TRBJ2-7	NA	TRBD1	TRBV11-2	CASSSFTGTGGTYERYF	TGTGCCAGCAGCTCATTTACCGGGACAGGGGGGACCTACGAGCGGTACTTC
TRBJ2-1	few	NA	TRBV29-1	CSVSGPGPYNEQFF	TGCAGCGTTAGCGGACCCGGACCCTACAATGAGCAGTTCTTC
TRBJ2-1	NA	NA	TRBV20-1	CSARDQGPYNEQFF	TGCAGTGCTAGAGATCAGGGACCCTACAATGAGCAGTTCTTC
TRBJ2-5	NA	TRBD1	TRBV3-1	CASSPTTGRQETQYF	TGTGCCAGCAGCCCAACGACAGGGAGACAAGAGACCCAGTACTTC
TRBJ2-3	NA	NA	TRBV3-1	CASSQDPQSDTQYF	TGTGCCAGCAGCCAAGATCCCCAGTCAGATACGCAGTATTTT
TRBJ2-7	few	TRBD2	TRBV20-1	CSASPRGSSYNEQYF	TGCAGTGCTAGCCCCCGCGGGAGCTCCTACAATGAGCAGTACTTC
TRBJ2-1	few	NA	TRBV20-1	CSARDRDRSYNEQFF	TGCAGTGCTAGAGATCGGGACCGCTCCTACAATGAGCAGTTCTTC
TRBJ2-1	NA	TRBD2	TRBV24-1	CATSDNTFRGWSSGRPNEQFF	TGTGCCACCAGTGACAACACCTTCAGGGGGTGGTCTAGCGGGAGACCCAATGAGCAGTTCTTC
TRBJ1-2	NA	NA	TRBV9	CASSVAGQFNYGYTF	TGTGCCAGCAGCGTAGCCGGGCAGTTTAACTATGGCTACACCTTC
TRBJ2-1	NA	TRBD2	TRBV12-5	CASALLAGTYNEQFF	TGTGCTAGTGCCCTACTAGCGGGAACCTACAATGAGCAGTTCTTC
TRBJ2-7	many	NA	TRBV24-1	CATSDHTRQRPTYEQYF	TGTGCCACCAGTGATCACACCCGACAGCGCCCTACCTACGAGCAGTACTTC
TRBJ2-7	NA	NA	TRBV20-1	CSASIGVAYNEQYF	TGCAGTGCTAGTATTGGAGTAGCCTACAATGAGCAGTACTTC
TRBJ1-2	NA	TRBD1	TRBV27	CAGSPGQGYGYTF	TGTGCCGGCAGTCCGGGACAGGGCTATGGCTACACCTTC
TRBJ1-4	few	NA	TRBV28	CASRTQQALNEKLFF	TGTGCCAGCAGGACCCAACAGGCACTTAATGAAAAACTGTTTTTT
TRBJ2-4	NA	NA	TRBV7-8	CASSLRPGANIQYF	TGTGCCAGCAGCTTACGACCCGGCGCGAACATTCAGTACTTC
TRBJ2-3	many	NA	TRBV5-5	CASSLVQGTSTDTQYF	TGTGCCAGCAGCTTGGTTCAGGGGACTAGCACAGATACGCAGTATTTT
TRBJ2-1	few	NA	TRBV4-2	CASSQATRGSYNEQFF	TGTGCCAGCAGCCAAGCCACTAGGGGCTCCTACAATGAGCAGTTCTTC
TRBJ2-7	NA	NA	TRBV6-8	CASSYAGGDSYEQYF	TGTGCCAGCAGTTACGCCGGCGGGGACTCCTACGAGCAGTACTTC
TRBJ1-2	NA	NA	TRBV27	CASSFNRNYGYTF	TGTGCCAGCAGTTTTAACAGGAACTATGGCTACACCTTC
TRBJ2-1	few	TRBD1	TRBV24-1	CATSEGTASYNEQFF	TGTGCCACCAGTGAGGGGACAGCCTCCTACAATGAGCAGTTCTTC
TRBJ1-1	few	NA	TRBV27	CASSLRGRAEAFF	TGTGCCAGCAGTTTGAGGGGAAGGGCTGAAGCTTTCTTT
TRBJ2-1	NA	NA	TRBV20-1	CSATPSGSYNEQFF	TGCAGTGCTACCCCATCCGGCTCCTACAATGAGCAGTTCTTC
TRBJ2-7	many	NA	TRBV4-1	CASSQDRPYEQYF	TGCGCCAGCAGCCAAGATAGGCCTTACGAGCAGTACTTC
TRBJ2-1	few	TRBD2	TRBV4-2	CASSQEGLAGGHYEQFF	TGTGCCAGCAGCCAAGAGGGACTAGCGGGGGGTCACTATGAGCAGTTCTTC
TRBJ2-7	NA	NA	TRBV21-1	CASSKEESTSVITSYEQYF	TGTGCCAGCAGCAAAGAGGAAAGTACTAGCGTGATCACCTCCTACGAGCAGTACTTC
TRBJ1-2	many	TRBD1	TRBV4-2	CASRGGQGANGYTF	TGTGCCAGCAGAGGTGGGCAGGGGGCGAATGGCTACACCTTC
TRBJ2-7	few	NA	TRBV7-2	CASSLALNSGYEQYF	TGTGCCAGCAGCTTAGCGCTTAATAGCGGTTACGAGCAGTACTTC
TRBJ2-3	few	NA	TRBV14	CASSQDLGGPSTDTQYF	TGTGCCAGCAGCCAAGATCTGGGGGGCCCCAGCACAGATACGCAGTATTTT
TRBJ1-2	NA	NA	TRBV12-3/TRBV12-4	CATRRTEGDGYTF	TGTGCCACCAGAAGGACAGAGGGCGATGGCTACACCTTC
TRBJ2-7	few	NA	TRBV2	CASPPTDSSYEQYF	TGTGCCAGCCCACCTACCGACTCCTCCTACGAGCAGTACTTC
TRBJ1-5	NA	NA	TRBV6-1	CASRRLGQPQHF	TGTGCCAGCAGGAGGCTCGGGCAGCCCCAGCATTTT
TRBJ2-1	NA	TRBD2	TRBV11-2	CASSLAVRGDNEQFF	TGTGCCAGCAGCTTAGCCGTACGGGGGGACAATGAGCAGTTCTTC
TRBJ2-2	NA	NA	TRBV12-3/TRBV12-4	CASSRQTGDTGELFF	TGTGCCAGCAGCCGCCAGACAGGTGACACCGGGGAGCTGTTTTTT
TRBJ2-1	NA	TRBD2	TRBV10-3	CAIRTSGGASEQFF	TGTGCCATCAGAACTAGCGGGGGGGCTAGTGAGCAGTTCTTC
TRBJ2-7	NA	NA	TRBV5-1	CASSLDRATFYEQYF	TGCGCCAGCAGCTTGGACAGGGCCACTTTCTACGAGCAGTACTTC
TRBJ1-2	NA	TRBD1	TRBV20-1	CSTQTGYGYTF	TGCAGCACTCAGACAGGGTATGGCTACACCTTC
TRBJ2-7	NA	TRBD2	TRBV3-1	CASSNRGSGTYEQYF	TGTGCCAGCAGCAACAGAGGGAGCGGGACCTACGAGCAGTACTTC
TRBJ1-2	NA	NA	TRBV13	CASSPPRGDYGFTF	TGTGCCAGCAGCCCACCTAGGGGTGATTATGGCTTCACCTTC
TRBJ1-1	few	NA	TRBV7-9	CASSLVGDSSEAFF	TGTGCCAGCAGCTTAGTTGGGGATAGTAGTGAAGCTTTCTTT
TRBJ2-3	few	NA	TRBV21-1	CASSPEREGQHDTQYF	TGTGCCAGCAGCCCAGAGCGGGAGGGCCAACACGATACGCAGTATTTT
TRBJ1-4	NA	NA	TRBV5-1	CASSFRAPTQEKLFF	TGCGCCAGCAGCTTTCGGGCCCCCACTCAGGAAAAACTGTTTTTT
TRBJ2-5	NA	TRBD1	TRBV27	CASSLSGGHNEQYF	TGTGCCAGCAGTTTGTCAGGGGGCCACAATGAGCAGTACTTC